The 16 T cell receptor beta chains listed next were all sequenced from one sample in a study of Ad26.COV2.S vaccination and SARS-CoV-2 variants. Produced via immunoSEQ multiplex PCR; TCRdb's table is partial and in-frame only. The sample records some 480,000 clones, around 88% being singletons. Documented treatment: about 20 received Ad26.COV2.S at low or high dose, single or two shots; roughly five received placebo; per-sample allocation not given. Sample collection was performed on day 63 after the first vaccine or placebo injection. Here the sequenced sample was peripheral blood, taken in a trial of Ad26.COV2.S vaccine versus placebo. The origin of the receptors is a person aged 18-60 years who received the Ad26.COV2.S COVID-19 vaccine or a placebo.

This chain joins TRBV6-8 and TRBJ1-2; TRBD1 might be the D (6 bases). Trimming stripped 4 bases from V and 10 bases from J, with 28 bases between. This CDR3 is built from 17 residues. Per germline, CDR1 MNHGY and CDR2 SAAAGT. Here the CDR3 DNA reads TGTGCCAGCAGTTTAATTAGGGGTCGGGGGCTCCAAGACTTCTACACCTTC. It translates to CASSLIRGRGLQDFYTF.

The genes are TRBV11-3 and TRBJ1-4; TRBD1 might be the D (6 bases). From germline, CDR1 is SGHNT and CDR2 YENEEA. Trimming left V 2 bases short and J 10 bases short, with 17 bases between. This CDR3 spans 15 amino acids. The CDR3 nucleotides are TGTGCCAGCAGCTTACTACAGGGTCGGAAGGGAAAACTGTTTTTT. It specifies CASSLLQGRKGKLFF.

The V call is TRBV10-3, the J call TRBJ1-2; D is possibly TRBD1 (5 bases). In germline, CDR1 is ENHRY, CDR2 SYGVKD. The length of the CDR3 is 11 residues. Trimming left V 11 bases short and J 6 bases short, with 13 bases between. In DNA, the CDR3 is TGTGCCGGAGGAGAGGGACATGGCTACACCTTC. Translated: CAGGEGHGYTF.

This chain connects TRBV28 to TRBJ1-1, with D perhaps matching TRBD1 (5 bases). Deletions cut 1 base from V and 12 bases from J, with 18 bases between. Germline CDR1 is MDHEN and CDR2 is SYDVKM. The CDR3 runs to 14 residues. The CDR3 reads CASSLLGTLGETFF. DNA for the CDR3: TGTGCCAGCAGTTTATTAGGAACATTGGGGGAGACTTTCTTT.

This clone has only a few counts. V usage is TRBV28 and J usage is TRBJ2-7, with TRBD2 identical over 11 bases. This CDR3 is 14 amino acids long. V gave up 5 bases and J gave up 3 bases; unmatched junction bases: 3. CDR1 and CDR2 from the germline V gene are MDHEN and SYDVKM. The chain's CDR3 is CASSRLAGIYEQYF. CDR3 DNA: TGTGCCAGCAGTCGACTAGCGGGGATCTACGAGCAGTACTTC. The full variable domain, rest sourced from reference TRBV28 and TRBJ2-7, is DVKVTQSSRYLVKRTGEKVFLECVQDMDHENMFWYRQDPGLGLRLIYFSYDVKMKEKGDIPEGYSVSREKKERFSLILESASTNQTSMYLCASSRLAGIYEQYFGPGTRLTVT.

The CDR3 spells CASRLRDSGGNTIYF. Written as DNA, the CDR3 is TGTGCCAGCAGACTCAGGGATTCGGGAGGAAACACCATATATTTT. J is TRBJ1-3 and V is TRBV7-2; D may be TRBD1 (5 bases). The germline V gene has CDR1 SGHTA and CDR2 FQGNSA. This CDR3 contains 15 residues. V lost 6 bases, J lost 4 bases, and 16 bases lay in between.

V and J are TRBV5-6 and TRBJ1-6; 10 positions match TRBD1. Germline V CDR1 and CDR2: SGHDT, YYEEEE. V shed 1 base and J 10 bases; nucleotides not matched to a gene: 11. The CDR3 is made up of 17 amino acids. The CDR3 loop reads CASSLSSGQGVRSPLHF. CDR3 coding DNA: TGTGCCAGCAGCTTGAGTTCAGGACAGGGGGTACGGTCACCCCTCCACTTT.

The chain links TRBV28 to TRBJ1-5; D gene unclear. Germline V gene sequence: CDR1 MDHEN, CDR2 SYDVKM. Trimming pared 2 bases from V and 5 bases from J, leaving 10 bases between. This CDR3 comprises 14 residues. CDR3 DNA sequence: TGTGCCAGCAGTTTAATGGGGAGCTATCAGCCCCAGCATTTT. Its protein is CASSLMGSYQPQHF.

This chain connects TRBV28 to TRBJ2-1; D could derive from TRBD1 or TRBD2 (5 bases each). Trimming removed 1 base from V and 10 bases from J, with 8 bases in between. Germline loops: CDR1 MDHEN, CDR2 SYDVKM. The CDR3 totals 12 residues. CDR3 residues: CASSLLGEEQFF. CDR3 DNA sequence: TGTGCCAGCAGTTTATTGGGGGAAGAGCAGTTCTTC.

The V call is TRBV14, the J call TRBJ1-1; 10 bases match TRBD1. The germline V gene has CDR1 SGHDN and CDR2 FVKESK. This CDR3 has 14 amino acids. J lost 3 bases, V lost 7 bases, and 5 bases had no gene match. CDR3 nucleotides: TGTGCCAGCACCCGTGACAGGGGGCACACTGAAGCTTTCTTT. Translating gives CASTRDRGHTEAFF.

The V gene is TRBV29-1, the J gene TRBJ2-3; 7 bases are a match to TRBD1. Germline V CDR1 and CDR2: SQVTM, ANQGSEA. The CDR3 has 14 amino acids. The trim removed 7 bases at V and 3 bases at J, leaving 10 bases unmatched. In DNA form, the CDR3 reads TGCAGCGAAACAGGGACAGCTTCAACAGATACGCAGTATTTT. It translates to CSETGTASTDTQYF.

The chain couples TRBV6-5 to TRBJ1-2, with 7 positions matching TRBD1. This CDR3 region has 15 residues. With V trimmed by 6 bases and J by 4 bases, 11 bases remained unmatched. Germline V gene data show CDR1 as MNHEY and CDR2 as SVGAGI. CDR3 nucleotides: TGTGCCAGCAGACCAGAGACAGGGCCTAGCTATGGCTACACCTTC. Amino acid sequence: CASRPETGPSYGYTF.

The chain carries TRBV27 and TRBJ1-5, with 7 nucleotides matching TRBD1. V was pared by 6 bases and J by 0 bases, with 5 bases of the junction left unmatched. The CDR3 sequence is 15 residues long. Germline CDR1 reads MNHEY; CDR2 reads SMNVEV (reference sequence). CDR3 sequence (DNA): TGTGCCAGCAGACGCTGGGACAGTAGCAATCAGCCCCAGCATTTT. Its translation is CASRRWDSSNQPQHF.

The sample holds one count of this clone. J is TRBJ1-5 and V is TRBV2; D might be TRBD1 (5 bases). This CDR3 has 14 residues. Trimming pared 5 bases from V and 3 bases from J, leaving 11 bases between. Germline assignment: CDR1 SNHLY and CDR2 FYNNEI. The CDR3 DNA reads as TGTGCCAGCAGTCACAGAGGGGCCAATCAGCCCCAGCATTTT. Amino acids: CASSHRGANQPQHF.

V usage is TRBV6-2 or TRBV6-3 and J usage is TRBJ2-2; 7 bases line up with TRBD2. The ends lost 6 bases at V and 7 bases at J; junction bases unmatched: 11. Germline assignment: CDR1 MNHEY and CDR2 SVGEGT. This CDR3 has 15 amino acids. The CDR3 loop reads CASSSPSGTDGELFF. The CDR3 bases are TGTGCCAGCAGCTCCCCCAGCGGGACCGACGGGGAGCTGTTTTTT.

This chain links TRBV5-1 with TRBJ2-1; 10 bases fit TRBD1. The CDR3 extends over 15 amino acids. V lost 4 bases and J lost 3; bases outside the gene matches: 4. The V gene's germline CDR1 is SGHRS and CDR2 YFSETQ. CDR3 bases: TGCGCCAGCAGCCCCGGGACAGGGGTCTACAATGAGCAGTTCTTC. Its translation: CASSPGTGVYNEQFF. Variable domain in full (rest from reference TRBV5-1 and TRBJ2-1): KAGVTQTPRYLIKTRGQQVTLSCSPISGHRSVSWYQQTPGQGLQFLFEYFSETQRNKGNFPGRFSGRQFSNSRSEMNVSTLELGDSALYLCASSPGTGVYNEQFFGPGTRLTVL.